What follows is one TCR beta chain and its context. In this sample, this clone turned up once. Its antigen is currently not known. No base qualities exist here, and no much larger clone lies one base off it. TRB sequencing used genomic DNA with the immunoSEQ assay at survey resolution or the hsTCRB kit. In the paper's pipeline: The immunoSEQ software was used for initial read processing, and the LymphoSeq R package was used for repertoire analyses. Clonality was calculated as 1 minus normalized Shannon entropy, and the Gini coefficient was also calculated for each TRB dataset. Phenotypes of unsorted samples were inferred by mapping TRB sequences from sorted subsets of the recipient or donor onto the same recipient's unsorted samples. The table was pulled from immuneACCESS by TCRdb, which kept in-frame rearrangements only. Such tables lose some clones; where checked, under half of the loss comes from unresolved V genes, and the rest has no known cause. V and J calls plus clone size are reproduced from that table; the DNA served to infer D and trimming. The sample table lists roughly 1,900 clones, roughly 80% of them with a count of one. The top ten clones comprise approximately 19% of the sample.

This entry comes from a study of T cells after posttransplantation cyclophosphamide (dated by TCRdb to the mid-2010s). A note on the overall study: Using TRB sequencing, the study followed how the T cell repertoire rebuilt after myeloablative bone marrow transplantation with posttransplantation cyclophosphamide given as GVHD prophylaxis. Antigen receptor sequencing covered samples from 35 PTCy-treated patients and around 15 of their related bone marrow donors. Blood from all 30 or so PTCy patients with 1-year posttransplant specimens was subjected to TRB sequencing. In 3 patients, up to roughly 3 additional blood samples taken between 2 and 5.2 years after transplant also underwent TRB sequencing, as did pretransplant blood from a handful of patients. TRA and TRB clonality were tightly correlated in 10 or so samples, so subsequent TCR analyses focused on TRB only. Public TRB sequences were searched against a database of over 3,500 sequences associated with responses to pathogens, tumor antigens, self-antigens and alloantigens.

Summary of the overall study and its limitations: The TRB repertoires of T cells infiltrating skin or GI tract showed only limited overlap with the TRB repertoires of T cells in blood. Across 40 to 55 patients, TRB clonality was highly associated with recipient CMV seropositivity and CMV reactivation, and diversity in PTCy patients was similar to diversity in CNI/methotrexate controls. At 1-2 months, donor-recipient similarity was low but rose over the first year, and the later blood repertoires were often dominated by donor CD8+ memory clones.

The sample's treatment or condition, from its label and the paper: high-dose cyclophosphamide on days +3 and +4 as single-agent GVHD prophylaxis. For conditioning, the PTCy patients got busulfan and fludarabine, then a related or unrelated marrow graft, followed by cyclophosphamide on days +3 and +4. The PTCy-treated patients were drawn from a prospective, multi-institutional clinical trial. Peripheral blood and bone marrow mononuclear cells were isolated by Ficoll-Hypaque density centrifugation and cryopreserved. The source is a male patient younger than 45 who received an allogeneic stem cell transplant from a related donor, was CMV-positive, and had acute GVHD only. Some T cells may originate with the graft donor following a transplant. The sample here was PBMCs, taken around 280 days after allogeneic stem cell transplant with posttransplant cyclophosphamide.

The nucleotides read TGTGCCAGGACACAGAAGGACCAAGAGACCCAGTACTTC. Translated, it reads CARTQKDQETQYF. This sequence uses TRBV19 and TRBJ2-5, with no confidently assigned D gene. Deletion took 9 bases off V and 0 bases off J, with a span of 11 bases between the germline ends. The CDR3 has 13 amino acids, counting the end cysteine and phenylalanine. CDR3 DNA is the only sequence kept; it has 39 bases, read in frame from the first base. Per the germline V gene (reference sequence), LNHDA is the CDR1 and SQIVND is the CDR2.